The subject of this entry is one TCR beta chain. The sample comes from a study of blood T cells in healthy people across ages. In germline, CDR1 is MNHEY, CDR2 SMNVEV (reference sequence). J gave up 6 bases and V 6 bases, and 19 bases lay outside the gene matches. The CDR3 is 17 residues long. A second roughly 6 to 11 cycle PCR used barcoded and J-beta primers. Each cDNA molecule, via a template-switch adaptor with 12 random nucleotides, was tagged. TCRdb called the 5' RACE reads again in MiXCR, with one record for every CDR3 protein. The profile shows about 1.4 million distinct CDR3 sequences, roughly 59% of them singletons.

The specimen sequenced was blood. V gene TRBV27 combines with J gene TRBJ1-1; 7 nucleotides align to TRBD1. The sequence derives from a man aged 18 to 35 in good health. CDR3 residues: CASSIQGVRPTGSEAFF. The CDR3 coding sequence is TGTGCCAGCAGCATCCAGGGGGTGAGGCCCACAGGCTCTGAAGCTTTCTTT.